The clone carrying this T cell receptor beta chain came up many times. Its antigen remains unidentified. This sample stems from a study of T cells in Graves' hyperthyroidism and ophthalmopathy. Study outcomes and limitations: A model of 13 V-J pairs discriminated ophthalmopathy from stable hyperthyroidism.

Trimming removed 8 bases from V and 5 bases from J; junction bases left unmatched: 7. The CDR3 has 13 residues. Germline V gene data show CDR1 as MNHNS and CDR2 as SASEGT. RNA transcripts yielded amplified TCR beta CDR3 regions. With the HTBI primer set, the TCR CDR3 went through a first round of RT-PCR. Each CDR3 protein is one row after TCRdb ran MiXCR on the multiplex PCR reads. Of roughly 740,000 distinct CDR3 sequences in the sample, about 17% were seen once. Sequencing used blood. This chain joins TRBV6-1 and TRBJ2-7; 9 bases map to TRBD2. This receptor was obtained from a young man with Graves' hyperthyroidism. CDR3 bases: TGTGCCAGCGGGGCTAGCGGGAAACACGAGCAGTACTTC. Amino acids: CASGASGKHEQYF.